This T cell receptor beta chain stems from a study of blood T cells in healthy people across ages. On the study more broadly: About one barcoded beta molecule was captured per two T cells (by template switching).

The study isolated at least 6.5 million PBMCs from each sample. Total RNA extraction produced at least 5.5 micrograms (per sample) for the study. The use of a sample-barcoded 5' primer and a J-beta primer mix characterized a second PCR of roughly 7 to 11 cycles. Tagging of each cDNA molecule was performed by a template-switch adaptor with 12 random nucleotides. Each CDR3 protein is one row after TCRdb ran MiXCR on the 5' RACE reads. Here the sample spans over a million distinct CDR3 sequences, 55% to 75% being singletons. With 2 bases removed from V and 2 bases from J, the gap between germline ends came to 10 bases. Germline V gives CDR1 SEHNR, CDR2 FQNEAQ (reference sequence). The CDR3 has 14 amino acids. This clonotype was seen a handful of times.

The rearrangement uses TRBV7-9 and TRBJ2-7; unclear D gene. The source of this sequence is a man aged 18 to 30 in good health. The sample consisted of blood. The CDR3 protein is CASSLQEMAYEQYF. CDR3 nucleotide sequence: TGTGCCAGCAGCTTACAGGAAATGGCCTACGAGCAGTACTTC.